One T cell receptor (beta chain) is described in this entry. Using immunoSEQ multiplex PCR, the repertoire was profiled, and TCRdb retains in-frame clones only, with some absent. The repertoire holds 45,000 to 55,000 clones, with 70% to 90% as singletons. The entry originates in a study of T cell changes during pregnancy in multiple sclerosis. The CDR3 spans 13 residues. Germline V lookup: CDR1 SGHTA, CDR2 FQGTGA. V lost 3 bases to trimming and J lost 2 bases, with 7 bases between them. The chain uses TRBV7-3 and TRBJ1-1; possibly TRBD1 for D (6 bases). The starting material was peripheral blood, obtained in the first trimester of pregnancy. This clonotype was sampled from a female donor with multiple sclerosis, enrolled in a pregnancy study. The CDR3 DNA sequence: TGTGCCAGCAGCTTGGACAGTAACACTGAAGCTTTCTTT. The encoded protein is CASSLDSNTEAFF.